The 26 T cell receptor beta chains in this list originate from one sample, sequenced in a study of OX40 agonist ivuxolimab in advanced cancers. Generated by immunoSEQ multiplex PCR, the TCRdb table keeps only in-frame clones and is missing some. Among approximately 61,000 clones listed, about four fifths were seen once. The specimen was CD4+ or CD8+ T cells sorted from blood, collected in a trial of the OX40 agonist ivuxolimab. Receptor source: an adult with an advanced solid tumor such as melanoma, head and neck, liver or kidney cancer.

The rearrangement uses TRBV5-1 and TRBJ2-2, with D unclear. The V end lost 5 bases, the J end lost 4 bases, and 9 bases lay between the germline ends. The CDR3 is 13 amino acids. From germline, CDR1 is SGHRS and CDR2 YFSETQ. The CDR3 DNA sequence: TGCGCCAGCAGTGTGCTCGGCACCGGGGAGCTGTTTTTT. It translates to CASSVLGTGELFF. Variable domain in full (rest from reference TRBV5-1 and TRBJ2-2): KAGVTQTPRYLIKTRGQQVTLSCSPISGHRSVSWYQQTPGQGLQFLFEYFSETQRNKGNFPGRFSGRQFSNSRSEMNVSTLELGDSALYLCASSVLGTGELFFGEGSRLTVL.

The gene calls are TRBV27 and TRBJ2-2; TRBD1 aligns across 8 bases. The germline V gene has CDR1 MNHEY and CDR2 SMNVEV (reference sequence). Losses at the gene ends were 6 bases for V and 0 bases for J; bases not matched to a gene: 6. The CDR3 totals 16 residues. The CDR3 is CASSLIQGANTGELFF. DNA of the CDR3: TGTGCCAGCAGCCTCATACAGGGGGCGAACACCGGGGAGCTGTTTTTT.

The chain employs TRBV5-5 and TRBJ1-1, with D perhaps TRBD1 (6 bases). The V gene lost 3 bases and the J gene lost 5 bases, with 11 bases spanning the gap. The CDR3 has 13 residues. Germline V gives CDR1 SGHKS, CDR2 YYEKEE (reference sequence). DNA for the CDR3: TGTGCCAGCAGCTGGTCAGGGGCGACTGAAGCTTTCTTT. This translates into CASSWSGATEAFF.

This clone was seen ten or more times. Other DNA sequences within the sample encode an identical CDR3. The chain carries TRBV7-2 and TRBJ2-1; D is undetermined. CDR3 length: 15 amino acids. Germline CDR1 SGHTA, CDR2 FQGNSA. V lost 3 bases and J 0 bases, leaving 9 bases between the germline ends. Written as DNA, the CDR3 is TGTGCCAGCAGCTTGGGCCCGAGCTCCTACAATGAGCAGTTCTTC. Protein product: CASSLGPSSYNEQFF.

CDR3 DNA sequence: TGTGCCAGCAGCCAATTCTGGGGGGGCGCGGGCAATGAGCAGTTCTTC. Residues: CASSQFWGGAGNEQFF. The chain links TRBV14 to TRBJ2-1; tentative D call: TRBD2 (7 bases). Deletions cut 2 bases from V and 6 bases from J, with 17 bases between. Per the germline V gene, CDR1 is SGHDN and CDR2 is FVKESK. The CDR3 is 16 amino acids.

This clone was counted at least ten times. This chain links TRBV4-3 with TRBJ1-5; possibly TRBD1 for D (5 bases). Looked up from germline, CDR1 is LGHNA and CDR2 is YSLEER. The V end lost 2 bases, the J end lost 6 bases, and 8 bases lay between the germline ends. The CDR3 runs to 13 residues. DNA of the CDR3: TGCGCCAGCAGCCAATCTAGGGGTCAGCCCCAGCATTTT. Its translation is CASSQSRGQPQHF.

This clone was seen a single time. This chain uses TRBV18 with TRBJ2-7; 11 nucleotides align to TRBD1. The CDR3 has 16 residues. The J segment lost 4 bases and the V segment lost 3 bases, leaving 8 bases of the junction unmatched. The germline V gene encodes CDR1 KGHSH and CDR2 LQKENI. CDR3 bases: TGTGCCAGCTCACCGACCGGGACAGGGGGAGGATACGAGCAGTACGTC. This translates into CASSPTGTGGGYEQYV.

This chain connects TRBV7-2 to TRBJ2-7; 9 positions match TRBD1. CDR1 and CDR2 (germline): SGHTA, FQGNSA. V lost 3 bases, J lost 5 bases, and 5 bases stayed unmatched. This CDR3 is 14 amino acids long. The CDR3 spells CASSLTGGVNEQYV. CDR3 in DNA: TGTGCCAGCAGCTTGACAGGGGGAGTGAACGAGCAGTACGTC.

The gene calls are TRBV10-3 and TRBJ2-3; D gene ambiguous. The V gene's germline CDR1 is ENHRY and CDR2 SYGVKD. The CDR3 consists of 14 residues. V dropped 3 bases and J dropped 0 bases, with 7 bases sitting between them. The CDR3: CAISDGLSTDTQYF. DNA for the CDR3: TGTGCCATCAGTGACGGGCTTAGCACAGATACGCAGTATTTT.

The rearrangement uses TRBV7-3 and TRBJ1-2; D unresolved. Germline CDR1 is SGHTA and CDR2 is FQGTGA. V was cut by 6 bases and J by 1 base, with 12 bases left in between. CDR3 length equals 14 residues. CDR3: CASSSPYRNYGYTF. As DNA, the CDR3 is TGTGCCAGCAGTTCACCTTATCGTAACTATGGCTACACCTTC.

This clone was seen a handful of times. The V call is TRBV9, the J call TRBJ1-5; 7 bases align to TRBD1. The CDR3 sequence is 13 residues long. CDR1 is SGDLS and CDR2 is YYNGEE in the germline V gene. The J segment lost 4 bases and the V segment lost 5 bases, leaving 3 bases of the junction unmatched. Written as DNA, the CDR3 is TGTGCCAGCAGTGAACAGGGGAATCAGCCCCAGCATTTT. Protein product: CASSEQGNQPQHF.

This sequence joins TRBV11-3 and TRBJ2-2; TRBD1 or TRBD2 may be the D gene (5 bases each). V lost 5 bases to trimming and J lost 1 base, with 11 bases between them. The CDR3 has 15 amino acids. The germline CDR1 and CDR2 sequences are SGHNT and YENEEA. For the CDR3, the DNA is TGTGCCAGCAGCCCGGGGACCGGGAACACCGGGGAGCTGTTTTTT. Amino acids: CASSPGTGNTGELFF.

Details on this clone: This specimen includes other DNA sequences encoding the same CDR3. This chain uses TRBV10-2 with TRBJ2-1; the D is unclear. Trimming removed 8 bases at V and 2 bases at J, with 7 bases between. Germline CDR1 reads WSHSY; CDR2 reads SAAADI. This CDR3 has 12 residues. CDR3: CASSGPYNEQFF. In nucleotides, the CDR3 is TGCGCCAGCTCGGGTCCCTACAATGAGCAGTTCTTC.

The rearrangement joins TRBV6-5 to TRBJ1-5, with 8 bases aligning to TRBD1. The CDR3 has 15 amino acids. V lost 7 bases and J lost 7; bases outside the gene matches: 12. Germline V gene sequence: CDR1 MNHEY, CDR2 SVGAGI. CDR3 sequence (DNA): TGTGCCAGCACCCCGGACAGGGTTCGGGGGCAGCCCCAGCATTTT. This gives the protein CASTPDRVRGQPQHF.

V is TRBV5-4 and J is TRBJ2-7, with a possible D match to TRBD2 (5 bases). Germline loops: CDR1 SGHNT, CDR2 YYREEE (reference sequence). This CDR3 has 15 amino acids. V was clipped by 4 bases and J by 3 bases, with 17 bases between them. The CDR3 coding sequence is TGTGCCAGCAGCCAAGCCGGGCCAGAGGGCTACGAGCAGTACTTC. Translation: CASSQAGPEGYEQYF.

The chain carries TRBV4-1 and TRBJ2-7; no definite D call. The V and J ends lost 1 base and 3 bases respectively, with 13 bases between them. The germline V gene has CDR1 MGHRA and CDR2 YSYEKL. The CDR3 covers 15 residues. CDR3 nucleotide sequence: TGCGCCAGCAGCCAAGCCCAGTTATTTATCTACGAGCAGTACTTC. Protein product: CASSQAQLFIYEQYF.

The chain recombines TRBV5-1 with TRBJ1-4; 7 nucleotides line up with TRBD1. CDR3 size: 16 residues. Germline-derived CDR1 and CDR2 are SGHRS and YFSETQ. J gave up 0 bases and V 1 base, and 3 bases lay outside the gene matches. This chain's CDR3 is CASSLSTGATNEKLFF. The DNA of the CDR3 is TGCGCCAGCAGCTTGTCCACAGGGGCAACTAATGAAAAACTGTTTTTT.

The V and J genes are TRBV2 and TRBJ1-4, with a tentative D call TRBD1 (5 bases). This CDR3 comprises 16 residues. Trimming pared 6 bases from V and 0 bases from J, leaving 14 bases between. Germline V gene data show CDR1 as SNHLY and CDR2 as FYNNEI. CDR3 sequence: CASRGVRASTNEKLFF. The CDR3, as DNA: TGTGCCAGCAGAGGGGTCAGGGCCTCAACTAATGAAAAACTGTTTTTT.

In its sample, this clone was seen a few times. V and J are TRBV11-2 and TRBJ2-7, with 9 bases lining up with TRBD2. The V gene end was trimmed by 5 bases and the J gene end by 6 bases; junction bases not matched to a gene: 11. Germline V gene data show CDR1 as SGHAT and CDR2 as FQNNGV. The CDR3 runs 15 residues. CDR3 DNA sequence: TGTGCCAGCAGCCTAGCAAGACTAGCGGCATCCGAGCAGTACGTC. Translated: CASSLARLAASEQYV.

The V call is TRBV7-9, the J call TRBJ2-2; no clear D gene. This CDR3 is 13 amino acids long. The germline V gene has CDR1 SEHNR and CDR2 FQNEAQ (reference sequence). V lost 4 bases, J lost 5 bases, and 8 bases lay in between. CDR3 coding DNA: TGTGCCAGCAGCTCTGAAATTACCGGGGAGCTGTTTTTT. Its protein is CASSSEITGELFF.

CDR3 sequence reads: CASSLAYSGNTIYF. The CDR3 DNA is TGTGCCAGCAGCCTCGCGTACTCTGGAAACACCATATATTTT. V usage is TRBV7-2 and J usage is TRBJ1-3; D unresolved. The CDR3 covers 14 residues. V lost 5 bases, J lost 0 bases, and 8 bases lay in between. Germline V gene data show CDR1 as SGHTA and CDR2 as FQGNSA.

The rearrangement links TRBV11-3 to TRBJ2-7, with 7 bases that match TRBD2. Germline CDR1 is SGHNT and CDR2 is YENEEA. This CDR3 has 15 residues. Trimming removed 2 bases from V and 2 bases from J; junction bases left unmatched: 6. CDR3: CASSLSGEGTYEQYV. CDR3 nucleotide sequence: TGTGCCAGCAGCTTATCGGGGGAGGGGACCTACGAGCAGTACGTC.

J is TRBJ1-2 and V is TRBV30; no clear D. Trimming left V 1 base short and J 5 bases short, with 5 bases between. Germline lookup yields CDR1 GTSNPN and CDR2 SVGIG (reference sequence). The CDR3 has 11 amino acids. The DNA for the CDR3 is TGTGCCTGGAGTGGGGATTATGGCTACACCTTC. Amino acid sequence: CAWSGDYGYTF.

The chain recombines TRBV4-1 with TRBJ2-5; tentative D call: TRBD2 (5 bases). Trimming cost V 0 bases and J 7 bases, with 9 bases left between them. Looked up from germline, CDR1 is MGHRA and CDR2 is YSYEKL. This CDR3 is built from 13 residues. The CDR3 nucleotides are TGCGCCAGCAGCCAAGAATCTGGAGGGACCCAGTACTTC. Residues: CASSQESGGTQYF.

This clone was seen a single time. J is TRBJ2-5 and V is TRBV4-2; 12 bases fit TRBD2. CDR3 length equals 16 residues. J was trimmed by 5 bases and V by 2 bases; bases with no gene match: 6. CDR1 and CDR2 (germline): LGHNA, YNFKEQ. CDR3 sequence (DNA): TGTGCCAGCAGCCAATCAGGTCTAGCGGGAGGGGAGACCCAGTACTTC. This encodes CASSQSGLAGGETQYF.

The chain recombines TRBV11-3 with TRBJ2-1, with 14 bases matching TRBD2. V shed 5 bases and J 4 bases; nucleotides not matched to a gene: 7. Looked up from germline, CDR1 is SGHNT and CDR2 is YENEEA. CDR3 length equals 17 residues. This CDR3 reads CASSPRTSGRTYNEQFF. The CDR3 DNA is TGTGCCAGCAGCCCCAGGACTAGCGGGAGGACTTACAATGAGCAGTTCTTC. The whole variable domain, filled in from reference TRBV11-3 and TRBJ2-1, reads EAGVVQSPRYKIIEKKQPVAFWCNPISGHNTLYWYLQNLGQGPELLIRYENEEAVDDSQLPKDRFSAERLKGVDSTLKIQPAELGDSAVYLCASSPRTSGRTYNEQFFGPGTRLTVL.